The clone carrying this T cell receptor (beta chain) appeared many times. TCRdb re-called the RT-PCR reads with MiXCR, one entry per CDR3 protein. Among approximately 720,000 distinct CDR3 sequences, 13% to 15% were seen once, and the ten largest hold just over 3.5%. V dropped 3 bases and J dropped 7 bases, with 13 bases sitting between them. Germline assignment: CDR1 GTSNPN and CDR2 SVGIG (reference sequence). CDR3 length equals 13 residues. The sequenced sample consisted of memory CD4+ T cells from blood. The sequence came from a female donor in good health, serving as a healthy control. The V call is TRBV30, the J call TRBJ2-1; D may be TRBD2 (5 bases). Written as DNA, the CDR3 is TGTGCCTGGAGGGGAAGCGGAAGGAATGAGCAGTTCTTC. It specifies CAWRGSGRNEQFF. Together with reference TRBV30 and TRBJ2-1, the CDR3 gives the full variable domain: SQTIHQWPATLVQPVGSPLSLECTVEGTSNPNLYWYRQAAGRGLQLLFYSVGIGQISSEVPQNLSASRPQDRQFILSSKKLLLSDSGFYLCAWRGSGRNEQFFGPGTRLTVL.